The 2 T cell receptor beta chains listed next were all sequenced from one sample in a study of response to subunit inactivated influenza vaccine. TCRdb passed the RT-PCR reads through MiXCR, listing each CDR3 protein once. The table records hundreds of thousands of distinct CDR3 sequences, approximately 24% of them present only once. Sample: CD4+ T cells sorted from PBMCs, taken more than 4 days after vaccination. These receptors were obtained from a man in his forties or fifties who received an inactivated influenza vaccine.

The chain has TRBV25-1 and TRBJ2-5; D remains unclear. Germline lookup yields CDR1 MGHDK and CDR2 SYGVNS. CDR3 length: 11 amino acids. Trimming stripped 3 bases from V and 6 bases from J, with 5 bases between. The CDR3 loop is CASSDIKTQYF. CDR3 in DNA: TGTGCCAGCAGTGACATAAAGACCCAGTACTTC.

The CDR3 reads CASSFQASSSYEQYF. The CDR3 DNA is TGTGCCAGCAGTTTTCAGGCCTCGAGCTCCTACGAGCAGTACTTC. This rearrangement joins TRBV12-3 or TRBV12-4 to TRBJ2-7; no definite D call. V was cut by 3 bases and J by 0 bases, with 12 bases left in between. This CDR3 has 15 residues.